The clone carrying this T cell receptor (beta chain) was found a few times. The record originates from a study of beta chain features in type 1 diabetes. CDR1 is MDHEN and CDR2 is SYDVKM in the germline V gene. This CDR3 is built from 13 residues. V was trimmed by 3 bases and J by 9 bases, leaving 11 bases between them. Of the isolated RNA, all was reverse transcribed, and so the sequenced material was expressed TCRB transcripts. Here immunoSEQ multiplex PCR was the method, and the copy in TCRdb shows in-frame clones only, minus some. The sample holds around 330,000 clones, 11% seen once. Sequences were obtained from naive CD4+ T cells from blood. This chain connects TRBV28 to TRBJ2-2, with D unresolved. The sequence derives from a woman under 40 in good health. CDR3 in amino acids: CASSFPVRRELFF. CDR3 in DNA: TGTGCCAGCAGTTTCCCAGTAAGAAGGGAGCTGTTTTTT.